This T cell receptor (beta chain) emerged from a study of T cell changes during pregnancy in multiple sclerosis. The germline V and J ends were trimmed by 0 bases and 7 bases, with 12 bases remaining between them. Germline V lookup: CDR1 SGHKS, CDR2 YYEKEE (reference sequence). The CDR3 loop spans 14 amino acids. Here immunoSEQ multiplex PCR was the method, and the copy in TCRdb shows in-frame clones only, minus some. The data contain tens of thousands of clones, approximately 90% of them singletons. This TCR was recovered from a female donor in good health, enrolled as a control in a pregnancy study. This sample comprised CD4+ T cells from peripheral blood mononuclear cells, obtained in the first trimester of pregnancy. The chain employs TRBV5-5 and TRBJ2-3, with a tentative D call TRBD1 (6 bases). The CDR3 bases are TGTGCCAGCAGCTTGGGGATAGGGGGAAATACGCAGTATTTT. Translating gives CASSLGIGGNTQYF.